This TCR beta chain was sequenced in a study of blood T cell repertoires in COVID-19. For the study at large: In each case, the material was cDNA or gDNA derived from T cells, B-cell-depleted T cells, or PBMCs.

CDR3 length: 14 residues. Trimming removed 6 bases from V and 1 base from J, with 12 bases in between. Looked up from germline, CDR1 is MNHEY and CDR2 is SVGAGI. As processed by the authors: From reference gene primer amplification, estimates of nucleated cell counts were derived. Sequencing used immunoSEQ multiplex PCR; TCRdb keeps in-frame clones, though not all of them. V, J and clone size are those of that table, while D and trimming were read from the DNA. The repertoire holds some 250,000 clones, 75% to 85% seen once, with 9.5% to 15% in the top ten. The sequenced material came from peripheral blood. The clonotype comes from a woman in her fifties or sixties with active or convalescent COVID-19. The chain uses TRBV6-5 and TRBJ1-1; D ambiguous. The CDR3 coding sequence is TGTGCCAGCAGACAGACAACAAGGAACACTGAAGCTTTCTTT. Amino acids: CASRQTTRNTEAFF.